This is a list of T cell receptor beta chains from one sample in a study of cytomegalovirus exposure and HLA in healthy donors. Profiling relied on immunoSEQ multiplex PCR, and the TCRdb table lists in-frame clones only, not all of them. The profile covers approximately 150,000 clones, with roughly 86% appearing a single time and roughly 9% taken by the ten largest. Sequencing was performed on PBMCs. The source is a young man in good health and CMV-seropositive. The CDR3 runs from the conserved cysteine through the conserved F or W. The order of the fields is J gene, V gene, clone size, D gene, CDR3 protein, CDR3 DNA. D genes are given only for firm matches. Some rows mark clone size as missing; the rest say once, few, many or name a class of expanded clone.

TRBJ2-3,TRBV4-2,-,-,CASSQATGRSGDTQYF,TGTGCCAGCAGCCAAGCGACAGGGAGGTCCGGGGATACGCAGTATTTT
TRBJ2-7,TRBV18,-,TRBD1,CASSPVSRGLIEQYF,TGTGCCAGCTCACCAGTCAGCAGGGGGCTGATCGAGCAGTACTTC
TRBJ2-7,TRBV27,once,TRBD2,CASSFSSGEAPYEQYF,TGTGCCAGCAGTTTTTCTAGCGGCGAAGCTCCCTACGAGCAGTACTTC
TRBJ1-2,TRBV10-2,-,TRBD1,CASSRQGDYGYTF,TGCGCCAGCAGCCGCCAGGGGGACTATGGCTACACCTTC
TRBJ2-7,TRBV15,-,TRBD2,CATSEGLAGGRGYEQYF,TGTGCCACCAGCGAGGGACTAGCGGGGGGCAGGGGCTACGAGCAGTACTTC
TRBJ1-1,TRBV29-1,-,TRBD1,CSVGTGTNTEAFF,TGCAGCGTTGGGACAGGGACAAACACTGAAGCTTTCTTT
TRBJ2-2,TRBV27,-,TRBD1,CASGPIGTGGTGELFF,TGTGCCAGCGGCCCCATCGGGACAGGGGGTACCGGGGAGCTGTTTTTT
TRBJ1-5,TRBV6-1,-,-,CASSQVGQNNQPQHF,TGTGCCAGCAGCCAAGTAGGACAGAACAATCAGCCCCAGCATTTT
TRBJ1-4,TRBV29-1,-,-,CSVEDSTHEKLFF,TGCAGCGTTGAAGATAGCACCCATGAAAAACTGTTTTTT
TRBJ2-7,TRBV5-5,-,-,CASSLDRVTYEQYF,TGTGCCAGCAGCTTGGACAGGGTTACCTACGAGCAGTACTTC
TRBJ2-7,TRBV5-1,once,-,CASSFTVGVYEQYF,TGCGCCAGCAGCTTCACTGTAGGGGTCTACGAGCAGTACTTC
TRBJ1-1,TRBV11-2,-,TRBD1,CASSLLQEGPGQVEAFF,TGTGCCAGCAGCTTATTACAAGAGGGCCCCGGACAGGTTGAAGCTTTCTTT
TRBJ2-1,TRBV27,-,-,CASSLSNRGSSYNEQFF,TGTGCCAGCAGTTTATCGAACCGGGGAAGCTCCTACAATGAGCAGTTCTTC
TRBJ2-1,TRBV2,-,TRBD2,CASTRLAGGVDEQFF,TGTGCCAGCACTAGACTAGCGGGCGGGGTGGATGAGCAGTTCTTC
TRBJ2-2,TRBV19,-,TRBD2,CASSIMGTRSTGELFF,TGTGCCAGTAGTATAATGGGGACTAGGTCCACCGGGGAGCTGTTTTTT
TRBJ1-1,TRBV15,-,-,CATSRERYTEAFF,TGTGCCACCAGCAGAGAGAGGTACACTGAAGCTTTCTTT
TRBJ1-3,TRBV7-6,-,-,CASSPGASTIYF,TGTGCCAGCAGCCCTGGGGCCTCGACCATATATTTT
TRBJ1-5,TRBV7-9,-,TRBD1,CASSTGQGQPQHF,TGTGCCAGCAGTACAGGACAGGGTCAGCCCCAGCATTTT
TRBJ2-6,TRBV15,-,-,CATSRGTFGGTGANVLTF,TGTGCCACCAGCAGAGGTACATTCGGGGGAACTGGGGCCAACGTCCTGACTTTC
TRBJ2-1,TRBV25-1,-,TRBD2,CASRRTSGGFFDEQFF,TGTGCCAGCAGACGGACTAGCGGGGGATTCTTCGATGAGCAGTTCTTC